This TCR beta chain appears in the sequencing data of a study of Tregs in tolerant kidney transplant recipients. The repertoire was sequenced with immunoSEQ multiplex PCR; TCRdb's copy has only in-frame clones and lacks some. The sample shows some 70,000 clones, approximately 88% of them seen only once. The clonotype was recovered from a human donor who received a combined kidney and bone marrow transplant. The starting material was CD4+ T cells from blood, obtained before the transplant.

This CDR3 is CASSPGLASRNEQFF. CDR3 nucleotide sequence: TGTGCCAGCAGCCCCGGACTGGCTTCCCGCAATGAGCAGTTCTTC. This chain links TRBV11-2 with TRBJ2-1, with TRBD2 as a possible D gene (5 bases). Germline V gives CDR1 SGHAT, CDR2 FQNNGV. CDR3 length equals 15 residues. V shed 5 bases and J shed 6 bases, with 17 bases lying between them.